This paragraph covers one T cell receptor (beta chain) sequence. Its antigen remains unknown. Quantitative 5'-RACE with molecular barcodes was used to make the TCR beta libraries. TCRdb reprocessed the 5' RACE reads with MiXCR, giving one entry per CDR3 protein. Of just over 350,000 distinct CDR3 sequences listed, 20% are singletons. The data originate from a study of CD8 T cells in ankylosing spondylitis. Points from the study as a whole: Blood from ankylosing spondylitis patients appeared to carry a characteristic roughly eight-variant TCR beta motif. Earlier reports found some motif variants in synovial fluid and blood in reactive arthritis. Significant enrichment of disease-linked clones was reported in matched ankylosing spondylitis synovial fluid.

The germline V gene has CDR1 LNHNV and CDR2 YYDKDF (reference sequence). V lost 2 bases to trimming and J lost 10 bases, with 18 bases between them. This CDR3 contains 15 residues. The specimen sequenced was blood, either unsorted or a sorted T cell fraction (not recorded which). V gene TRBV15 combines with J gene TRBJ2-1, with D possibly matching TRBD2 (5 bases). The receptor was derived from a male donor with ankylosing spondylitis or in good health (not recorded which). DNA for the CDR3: TGTGCCACCAGCAGACTCCGGGATTCGGGGAAGGAGCAGTTCTTC. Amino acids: CATSRLRDSGKEQFF.